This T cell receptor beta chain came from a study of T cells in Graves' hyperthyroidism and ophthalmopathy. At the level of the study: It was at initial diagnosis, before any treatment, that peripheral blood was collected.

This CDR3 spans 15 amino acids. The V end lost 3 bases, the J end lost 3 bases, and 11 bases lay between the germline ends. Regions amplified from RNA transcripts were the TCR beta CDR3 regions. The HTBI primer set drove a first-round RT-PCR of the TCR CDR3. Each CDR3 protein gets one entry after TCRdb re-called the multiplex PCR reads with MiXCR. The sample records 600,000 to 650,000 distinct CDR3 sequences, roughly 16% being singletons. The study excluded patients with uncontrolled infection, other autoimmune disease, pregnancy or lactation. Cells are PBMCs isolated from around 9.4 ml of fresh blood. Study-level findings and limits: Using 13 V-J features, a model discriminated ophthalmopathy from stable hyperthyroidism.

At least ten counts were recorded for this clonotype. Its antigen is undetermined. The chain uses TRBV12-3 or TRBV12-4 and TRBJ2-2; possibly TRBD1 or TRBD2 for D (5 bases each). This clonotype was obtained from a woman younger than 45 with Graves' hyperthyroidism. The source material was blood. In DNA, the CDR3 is TGTGCCAGCAGTTTGATTTCGGGGCACACCGGGGAGCTGTTTTTT. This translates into CASSLISGHTGELFF.